Presented here are 29 T cell receptor beta chains from one specimen sequenced in a study of T cell repertoires and HLA-DP antigens (dated by TCRdb to 2016 to 2018). Libraries came from the immunoSEQ multiplex PCR assay. Entries here come from immuneACCESS through TCRdb and include only in-frame sequences with V and J called. Some clones fail to appear in such tables; in the studies checked, an unresolved V gene covers under half of the shortfall, and the cause of the remainder is unknown. For this sample there are about 73,000 clones; about 82% appear just once. The top ten constitute 1.5% to 2% of the sample. Their antigen targets remain unknown. Source material: CD4+ T cells from PBMCs. The receptors were gathered from a man aged 60 to 75 in good health and CMV-seronegative.

This chain joins TRBV5-6 and TRBJ1-5; TRBD1 is a possible D gene (5 bases). This CDR3 comprises 15 residues. The ends were cut back, 3 bases at V and 0 bases at J, with 10 bases in the middle. Germline V CDR1 and CDR2: SGHDT, YYEEEE. The DNA of the CDR3 is TGTGCCAGCAGCTGGGGGGGATATAGCAATCAGCCCCAGCATTTT. Translated, it gives CASSWGGYSNQPQHF.

This clone was picked up a small number of times. The chain employs TRBV6-5 and TRBJ1-5, with D hard to call. Per germline, CDR1 MNHEY and CDR2 SVGAGI. Trimming took off 0 bases at V and 5 bases at J, with 5 bases between the two ends. The CDR3 runs to 13 residues. As DNA, the CDR3 is TGTGCCAGCAGTTACTCGGGCTATCAGCCCCAGCATTTT. Translated: CASSYSGYQPQHF.

The genes are TRBV5-6 and TRBJ2-5, with 9 bases that match TRBD2. CDR1 is SGHDT, CDR2 YYEEEE, per germline. The ends lost 4 bases at V and 4 bases at J; junction bases unmatched: 11. This CDR3 comprises 16 residues. Here the CDR3 reads CASSGLPLAGAETQYF. For the CDR3, the DNA is TGTGCCAGCAGCGGTCTTCCTTTAGCGGGAGCAGAGACCCAGTACTTC.

The V gene is TRBV5-4, the J gene TRBJ2-3; D may be TRBD2 (6 bases). This CDR3 contains 16 residues. V lost 6 bases, J lost 2 bases, and 19 bases lay in between. The germline V gene encodes CDR1 SGHNT and CDR2 YYREEE (reference sequence). This CDR3 is CASTPGGFSPTDTQYF. The CDR3 nucleotides read TGTGCCAGCACCCCTGGGGGGTTTAGTCCCACAGATACGCAGTATTTT. Supplemented by reference TRBV5-4 and TRBJ2-3, the full variable domain reads ETGVTQSPTHLIKTRGQQVTLRCSSQSGHNTVSWYQQALGQGPQFIFQYYREEENGRGNFPPRFSGLQFPNYSSELNVNALELDDSALYLCASTPGGFSPTDTQYFGPGTRLTVL.

This clone has only a few counts. The J gene is TRBJ1-5, the V gene TRBV10-3; D is possibly TRBD1 (6 bases). The V gene's germline CDR1 is ENHRY and CDR2 SYGVKD. CDR3 length equals 16 residues. V was trimmed by 3 bases and J by 3 bases, leaving 15 bases between them. CDR3 region: CAISEAGGGTNQPQHF. CDR3 nucleotide sequence: TGTGCCATCAGTGAAGCGGGAGGGGGGACCAATCAGCCCCAGCATTTT.

Here the CDR3 reads CASSFHSTGYTGELFF. The CDR3, as DNA: TGCGCCAGCAGCTTCCATTCGACGGGTTACACCGGGGAGCTGTTTTTT. V usage is TRBV10-2 and J usage is TRBJ2-2; D remains unclear. V was pared by 6 bases and J by 3 bases, with 17 bases between. The germline V gene has CDR1 WSHSY and CDR2 SAAADI. The CDR3 runs to 16 residues.

The V call is TRBV5-1, the J call TRBJ2-1; 15 nucleotides line up with TRBD2. The CDR3 has 20 residues. V trimming: 4 bases; J trimming: 6 bases; junction bases outside the gene matches: 17. CDR1 SGHRS and CDR2 YFSETQ come from the germline V gene. In nucleotides, the CDR3 is TGCGCCAGCAGCCTCCCTGGACTAGCGGGGGGGCCCCAACGGGCCAATGAGCAGTTCTTC. It is translated as CASSLPGLAGGPQRANEQFF. Using reference TRBV5-1 and TRBJ2-1 for the parts outside the CDR3, the full variable domain is KAGVTQTPRYLIKTRGQQVTLSCSPISGHRSVSWYQQTPGQGLQFLFEYFSETQRNKGNFPGRFSGRQFSNSRSEMNVSTLELGDSALYLCASSLPGLAGGPQRANEQFFGPGTRLTVL.

The V gene is TRBV19, the J gene TRBJ2-1; D is unresolved. V was trimmed by 0 bases and J by 0 bases, leaving 12 bases between them. Germline loops: CDR1 LNHDA, CDR2 SQIVND (reference sequence). This CDR3 comprises 17 residues. CDR3 coding DNA: TGTGCCAGTAGTATAGATAGTACCGTTAACTCCTACAATGAGCAGTTCTTC. This sequence encodes CASSIDSTVNSYNEQFF.

This rearrangement joins TRBV19 to TRBJ1-5, with 8 bases aligning to TRBD1. CDR3 length: 14 amino acids. Germline values: CDR1 LNHDA, CDR2 SQIVND (reference sequence). V was pared by 4 bases and J by 5 bases, with 4 bases of the junction left unmatched. The CDR3 DNA sequence: TGTGCCAGTAGTAACGACAGGGGTTATCAGCCCCAGCATTTT. Protein sequence: CASSNDRGYQPQHF.

The chain has TRBV19 and TRBJ2-3; D might be TRBD2 (5 bases). Trimming cost V 5 bases and J 4 bases, with 7 bases left between them. Germline CDR1 is LNHDA and CDR2 is SQIVND (reference sequence). The CDR3 sequence is 12 residues long. The CDR3 region is CASSEGADTQYF. For the CDR3, the DNA is TGTGCCAGTAGTGAGGGCGCAGATACGCAGTATTTT.

The V and J genes are TRBV18 and TRBJ1-1; no definite D call. Trimming shortened V by 0 bases and J by 4 bases, and 6 bases separated the two germline ends. There are 13 residues in the CDR3. Germline V gives CDR1 KGHSH, CDR2 LQKENI. The CDR3 spells CASSPPGVTEAFF. For the CDR3, the DNA is TGTGCCAGCTCACCACCCGGTGTCACTGAAGCTTTCTTT.

This chain uses TRBV7-2 with TRBJ1-4; no clear D gene. Germline CDR1 is SGHTA and CDR2 is FQGNSA. The CDR3 totals 13 residues. V was pared by 1 base and J by 8 bases, with 8 bases between. This chain's CDR3 is CASSLVRREKLFF. CDR3 DNA sequence: TGTGCCAGCAGCTTAGTTCGTCGGGAAAAACTGTTTTTT. The entire variable domain, with the rest obtained from reference TRBV7-2 and TRBJ1-4, is as follows: GAGVSQSPSNKVTEKGKDVELRCDPISGHTALYWYRQSLGQGLEFLIYFQGNSAPDKSGLPSDRFSAERTGGSVSTLTIQRTQQEDSAVYLCASSLVRREKLFFGSGTQLSVL.

The V gene is TRBV18, the J gene TRBJ1-3; 7 bases line up with TRBD1. Losses at the gene ends were 1 base for V and 2 bases for J; bases not matched to a gene: 2. Germline V gives CDR1 KGHSH, CDR2 LQKENI. The CDR3 covers 15 residues. This chain's CDR3 is CASSPQTGPGNTIYF. CDR3 coding DNA: TGTGCCAGCTCACCACAGACAGGGCCTGGAAACACCATATATTTT.

This chain joins TRBV19 and TRBJ2-7; 10 positions agree with TRBD1. This CDR3 has 14 residues. Germline CDR1 and CDR2: LNHDA and SQIVND (reference sequence). With V trimmed by 6 bases and J by 3 bases, 5 bases remained unmatched. Written as DNA, the CDR3 is TGTGCCAGTAGCGACAGGGGGCAAAGCTACGAGCAGTACTTC. Protein sequence: CASSDRGQSYEQYF. Full variable domain (remainder filled in from reference TRBV19 and TRBJ2-7): DGGITQSPKYLFRKEGQNVTLSCEQNLNHDAMYWYRQDPGQGLRLIYYSQIVNDFQKGDIAEGYSVSREKKESFPLTVTSAQKNPTAFYLCASSDRGQSYEQYFGPGTRLTVT.

V and J are TRBV11-3 and TRBJ2-5, with D unclear. The CDR3 extends over 13 amino acids. Germline CDR1 reads SGHNT; CDR2 reads YENEEA. With 1 base removed from V and 2 bases from J, the gap between germline ends came to 5 bases. CDR3 sequence reads: CASSLGQQETQYF. For the CDR3, the DNA is TGTGCCAGCAGCTTAGGACAACAAGAGACCCAGTACTTC.

This chain links TRBV14 with TRBJ1-6; D unclear. This CDR3 comprises 14 residues. V lost 1 base and J lost 7, with 8 bases in between. Germline V gene data show CDR1 as SGHDN and CDR2 as FVKESK. CDR3 nucleotide sequence: TGTGCCAGCAGCCAAGGGTGGGCCAATTCACCCCTCCACTTT. Its translation is CASSQGWANSPLHF. The variable domain in full, with the rest retrieved from reference TRBV14 and TRBJ1-6, is EAGVTQFPSHSVIEKGQTVTLRCDPISGHDNLYWYRRVMGKEIKFLLHFVKESKQDESGMPNNRFLAERTGGTYSTLKVQPAELEDSGVYFCASSQGWANSPLHFGNGTRLTVT.

The V call is TRBV9, the J call TRBJ2-2; TRBD2 matches at 9 bases. Germline trimming cut 0 bases from V and 5 bases from J; bases unmatched to any gene: 11. There are 18 residues in the CDR3. The V gene's germline CDR1 is SGDLS and CDR2 YYNGEE. CDR3 DNA: TGTGCCAGCAGCGTAGTTGGACTTAGCGGGAGTGGGACCGGGGAGCTGTTTTTT. Its protein is CASSVVGLSGSGTGELFF.

The chain combines TRBV15 with TRBJ2-1, with D possibly being TRBD1 (6 bases). There are 15 residues in the CDR3. Germline lookup yields CDR1 LNHNV and CDR2 YYDKDF (reference sequence). V dropped 6 bases and J dropped 2 bases, with 14 bases sitting between them. The CDR3 loop is CATRQLNRAYNEQFF. DNA for the CDR3: TGTGCCACCAGGCAGCTGAACAGGGCCTACAATGAGCAGTTCTTC.

The rearrangement uses TRBV2 and TRBJ2-2; the D gene is possibly TRBD2 (8 bases). V shed 11 bases and J shed 4 bases, with 29 bases lying between them. There are 18 residues in the CDR3. Germline V CDR1 and CDR2: SNHLY, FYNNEI. This chain's CDR3 is CASWDRKFGGAGTGELFF. CDR3 nucleotide sequence: TGTGCCTCCTGGGACAGAAAATTCGGGGGGGCCGGCACCGGGGAGCTGTTTTTT. The whole variable domain, filled in from reference TRBV2 and TRBJ2-2, reads EPEVTQTPSHQVTQMGQEVILRCVPISNHLYFYWYRQILGQKVEFLVSFYNNEISEKSEIFDDQFSVERPDGSNFTLKIRSTKLEDSAMYFCASWDRKFGGAGTGELFFGEGSRLTVL.

The sample holds a few counts of this clone. The chain combines TRBV27 with TRBJ2-7; 9 nucleotides agree with TRBD2. This CDR3 has 16 amino acids. Trimming took 6 bases from V and 3 from J; bases not matched to a gene: 12. The germline V gene encodes CDR1 MNHEY and CDR2 SMNVEV (reference sequence). As DNA, the CDR3 is TGTGCCAGCAGGTCCCTCGGACTAGCGACCAACTACGAGCAGTACTTC. Residues: CASRSLGLATNYEQYF.

Only a few counts were recorded for this clone. Other DNA sequences of this sample code for an identical CDR3. The V and J genes are TRBV4-1 and TRBJ1-2; D might be TRBD1 (6 bases). Between the trimmed V and J ends, which lost 0 bases and 2 bases, there was a span of 13 bases. Looked up from germline, CDR1 is MGHRA and CDR2 is YSYEKL. The CDR3 loop spans 16 amino acids. The CDR3 region is CASSQDPWTANYGYTF. For the CDR3, the DNA is TGCGCCAGCAGCCAAGACCCTTGGACAGCAAACTATGGCTACACCTTC.

This chain joins TRBV5-4 and TRBJ2-3; possible D gene TRBD1, 6 bases. The V gene's germline CDR1 is SGHNT and CDR2 YYREEE (reference sequence). The CDR3 runs 14 residues. The ends were cut back, 0 bases at V and 4 bases at J, with 9 bases in the middle. As DNA, the CDR3 is TGTGCCAGCAGCTTGGGGCAGGGGCCAGATACGCAGTATTTT. Translating gives CASSLGQGPDTQYF. Using reference TRBV5-4 and TRBJ2-3 for the parts outside the CDR3, the full variable domain is ETGVTQSPTHLIKTRGQQVTLRCSSQSGHNTVSWYQQALGQGPQFIFQYYREEENGRGNFPPRFSGLQFPNYSSELNVNALELDDSALYLCASSLGQGPDTQYFGPGTRLTVL.

V and J are TRBV30 and TRBJ2-5; D may be TRBD2 (5 bases). Trimming pared 2 bases from V and 4 bases from J, leaving 17 bases between. Germline V gives CDR1 GTSNPN, CDR2 SVGIG (reference sequence). The CDR3 has 15 amino acids. The CDR3 bases are TGTGCCTGGAGTCCGGCAGACCAACGGGGAGAGACCCAGTACTTC. Translating gives CAWSPADQRGETQYF.

The chain employs TRBV4-1 and TRBJ1-5, with 9 bases lining up with TRBD1. CDR3 length equals 14 residues. V dropped 4 bases and J dropped 6; count of bases not matched to a gene: 4. Per germline, CDR1 MGHRA and CDR2 YSYEKL. CDR3 residues: CASSLGQGRQPQHF. The CDR3 DNA reads as TGCGCCAGCAGCCTCGGACAGGGGCGTCAGCCCCAGCATTTT.

The V call is TRBV7-2, the J call TRBJ2-5; 7 nucleotides align to TRBD2. Germline-derived CDR1 and CDR2 are SGHTA and FQGNSA. With 0 bases clipped from V and 5 bases from J, the junction kept 9 bases outside the gene matches. The length of the CDR3 is 16 residues. CDR3: CASSLAGGPGTETQYF. The DNA of the CDR3 is TGTGCCAGCAGCTTAGCGGGAGGGCCGGGGACGGAGACCCAGTACTTC.

This sequence joins TRBV28 and TRBJ1-1; D is undetermined. Germline V lookup: CDR1 MDHEN, CDR2 SYDVKM. With 2 bases removed from V and 8 bases from J, the gap between germline ends came to 6 bases. The CDR3 contains 11 residues. Written as DNA, the CDR3 is TGTGCCAGCAGTTTAGGGGTAGAAGCTTTCTTT. It is translated as CASSLGVEAFF.

This clone was observed a few times. The rearrangement joins TRBV4-3 to TRBJ1-2, with D maybe TRBD1 (5 bases). The CDR3 has 16 residues. Germline V gene sequence: CDR1 LGHNA, CDR2 YSLEER. With 0 bases removed from V and 7 bases from J, the gap between germline ends came to 18 bases. For the CDR3, the DNA is TGCGCCAGCAGCCAAGAGGGTGGGCCAGGGACCGCTGGCTACACCTTC. Translating it yields CASSQEGGPGTAGYTF.

The gene calls are TRBV18 and TRBJ1-1; unclear D gene. The CDR3 loop spans 14 amino acids. Per germline, CDR1 KGHSH and CDR2 LQKENI. The V end lost 1 base, the J end lost 1 base, and 7 bases lay between the germline ends. For the CDR3, the DNA is TGTGCCAGCTCACCACTACATCGGAACACTGAAGCTTTCTTT. As protein: CASSPLHRNTEAFF. The full variable domain, with the rest looked up from reference TRBV18 and TRBJ1-1, is NAGVMQNPRHLVRRRGQEARLRCSPMKGHSHVYWYRQLPEEGLKFMVYLQKENIIDESGMPKERFSAEFPKEGPSILRIQQVVRGDSAAYFCASSPLHRNTEAFFGQGTRLTVV.

The chain is built from TRBV20-1 and TRBJ2-7; no clear D. The CDR3 has 11 amino acids. Trimming left V 6 bases short and J 2 bases short, with 8 bases between. Per germline, CDR1 DFQATT and CDR2 SNEGSKA (reference sequence). The CDR3 DNA reads TGCAGTGCCCATGGGGCCTACGAGCAGTACTTC. Protein: CSAHGAYEQYF.